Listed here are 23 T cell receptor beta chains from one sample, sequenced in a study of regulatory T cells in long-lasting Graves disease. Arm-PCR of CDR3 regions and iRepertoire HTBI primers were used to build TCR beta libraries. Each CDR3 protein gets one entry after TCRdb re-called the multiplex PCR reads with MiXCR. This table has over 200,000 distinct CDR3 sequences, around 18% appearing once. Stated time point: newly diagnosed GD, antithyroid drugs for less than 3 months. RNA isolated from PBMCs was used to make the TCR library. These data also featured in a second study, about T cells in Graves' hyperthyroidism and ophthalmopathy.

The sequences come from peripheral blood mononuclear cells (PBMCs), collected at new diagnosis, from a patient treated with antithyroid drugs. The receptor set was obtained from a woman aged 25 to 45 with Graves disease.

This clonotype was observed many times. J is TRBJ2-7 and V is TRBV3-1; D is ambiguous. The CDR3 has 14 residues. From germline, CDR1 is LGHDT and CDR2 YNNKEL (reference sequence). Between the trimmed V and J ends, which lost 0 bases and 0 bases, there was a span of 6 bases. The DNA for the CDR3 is TGTGCCAGCAGCCAAGAAGGTGTCTCCTACGAGCAGTACTTC. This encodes CASSQEGVSYEQYF.

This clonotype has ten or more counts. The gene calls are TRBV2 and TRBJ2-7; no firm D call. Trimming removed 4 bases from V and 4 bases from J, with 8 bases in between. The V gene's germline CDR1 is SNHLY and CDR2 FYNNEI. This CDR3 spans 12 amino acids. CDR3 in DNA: TGTGCCAGCAGTGTCGTCGCTTACGAGCAGTACTTC. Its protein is CASSVVAYEQYF.

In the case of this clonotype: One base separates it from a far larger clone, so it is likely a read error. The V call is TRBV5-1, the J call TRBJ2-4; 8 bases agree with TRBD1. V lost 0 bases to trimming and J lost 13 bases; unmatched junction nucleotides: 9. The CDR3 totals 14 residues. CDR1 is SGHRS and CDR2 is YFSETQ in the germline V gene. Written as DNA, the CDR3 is TGCGCCAGCAGCTTGGTTGACAGGGGAGATGAGCAGTACTTC. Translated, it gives CASSLVDRGDEQYF.

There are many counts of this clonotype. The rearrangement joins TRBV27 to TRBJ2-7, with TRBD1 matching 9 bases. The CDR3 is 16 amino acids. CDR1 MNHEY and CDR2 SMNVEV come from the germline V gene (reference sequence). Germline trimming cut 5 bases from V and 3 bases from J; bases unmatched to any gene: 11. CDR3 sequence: CASSPGQGIVNYEQYF. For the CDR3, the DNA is TGTGCCAGCAGTCCGGGACAGGGAATTGTTAACTACGAGCAGTACTTC.

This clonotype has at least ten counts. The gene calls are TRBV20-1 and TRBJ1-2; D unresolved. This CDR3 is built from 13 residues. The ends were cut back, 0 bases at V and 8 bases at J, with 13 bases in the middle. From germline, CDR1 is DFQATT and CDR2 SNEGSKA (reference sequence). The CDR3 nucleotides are TGCAGTGCTAGAGAGCACCGGAGAGCAGGCTACACCTTC. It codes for CSAREHRRAGYTF.

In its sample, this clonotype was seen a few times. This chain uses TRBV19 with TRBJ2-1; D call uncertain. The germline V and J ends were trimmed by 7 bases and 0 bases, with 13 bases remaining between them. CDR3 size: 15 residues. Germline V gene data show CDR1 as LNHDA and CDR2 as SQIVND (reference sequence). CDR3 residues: CASKYSEYSYNEQFF. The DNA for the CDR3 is TGTGCCAGTAAGTACTCCGAGTACTCCTACAATGAGCAGTTCTTC. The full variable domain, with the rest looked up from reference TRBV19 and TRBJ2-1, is DGGITQSPKYLFRKEGQNVTLSCEQNLNHDAMYWYRQDPGQGLRLIYYSQIVNDFQKGDIAEGYSVSREKKESFPLTVTSAQKNPTAFYLCASKYSEYSYNEQFFGPGTRLTVL.

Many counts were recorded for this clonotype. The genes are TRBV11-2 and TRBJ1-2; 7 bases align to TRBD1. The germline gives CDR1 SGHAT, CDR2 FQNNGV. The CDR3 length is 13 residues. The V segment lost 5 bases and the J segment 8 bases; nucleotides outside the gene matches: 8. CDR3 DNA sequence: TGTGCCAGCAGCCATACAGGGGAAGGAGGCTACACCTTC. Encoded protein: CASSHTGEGGYTF.

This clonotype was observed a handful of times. The CDR3 nucleotides are TGTGCCAGCTCACCCCTAGTACAGTCGAACACCGGGGAGCTGTTTTTT. Its translation is CASSPLVQSNTGELFF. V and J are TRBV18 and TRBJ2-2; D unresolved. CDR3 length: 16 amino acids. The germline V and J ends were trimmed by 3 bases and 0 bases, with 11 bases remaining between them. CDR1 is KGHSH and CDR2 is LQKENI in the germline V gene.

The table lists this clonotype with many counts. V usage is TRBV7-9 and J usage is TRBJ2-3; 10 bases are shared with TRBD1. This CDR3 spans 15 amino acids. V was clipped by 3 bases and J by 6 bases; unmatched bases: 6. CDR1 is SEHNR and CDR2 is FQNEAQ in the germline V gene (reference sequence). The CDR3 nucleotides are TGTGCCAGCAGCTTTGCCGGGACAGGGGACGATACGCAGTATTTT. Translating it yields CASSFAGTGDDTQYF.

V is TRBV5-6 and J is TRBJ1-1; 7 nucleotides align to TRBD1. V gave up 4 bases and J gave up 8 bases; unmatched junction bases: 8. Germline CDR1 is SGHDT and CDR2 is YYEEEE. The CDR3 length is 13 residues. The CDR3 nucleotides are TGTGCCAGCAGCCTGCTGACAGGGCGGGAAGCTTTCTTT. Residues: CASSLLTGREAFF.

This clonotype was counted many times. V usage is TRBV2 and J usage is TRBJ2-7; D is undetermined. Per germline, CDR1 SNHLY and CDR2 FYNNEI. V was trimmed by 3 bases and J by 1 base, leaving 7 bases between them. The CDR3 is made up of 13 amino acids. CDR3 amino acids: CASSESTSYEQYF. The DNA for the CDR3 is TGTGCCAGCAGTGAGAGCACTTCCTACGAGCAGTACTTC. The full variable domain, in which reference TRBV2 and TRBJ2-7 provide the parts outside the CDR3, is EPEVTQTPSHQVTQMGQEVILRCVPISNHLYFYWYRQILGQKVEFLVSFYNNEISEKSEIFDDQFSVERPDGSNFTLKIRSTKLEDSAMYFCASSESTSYEQYFGPGTRLTVT.

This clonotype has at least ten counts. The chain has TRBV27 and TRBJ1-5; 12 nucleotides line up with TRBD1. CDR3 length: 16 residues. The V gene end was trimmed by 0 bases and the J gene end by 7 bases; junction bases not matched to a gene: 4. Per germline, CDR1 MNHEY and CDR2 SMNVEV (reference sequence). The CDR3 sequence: CASSLSGQGAQQPQHF. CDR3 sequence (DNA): TGTGCCAGCAGTTTATCGGGACAGGGGGCCCAACAGCCCCAGCATTTT.

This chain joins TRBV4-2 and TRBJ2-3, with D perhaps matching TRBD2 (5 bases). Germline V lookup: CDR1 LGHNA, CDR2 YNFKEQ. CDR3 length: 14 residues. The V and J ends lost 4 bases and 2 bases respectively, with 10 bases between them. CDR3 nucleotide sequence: TGTGCCAGCAGCCTCACCGGGAACACAGATACGCAGTATTTT. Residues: CASSLTGNTDTQYF.

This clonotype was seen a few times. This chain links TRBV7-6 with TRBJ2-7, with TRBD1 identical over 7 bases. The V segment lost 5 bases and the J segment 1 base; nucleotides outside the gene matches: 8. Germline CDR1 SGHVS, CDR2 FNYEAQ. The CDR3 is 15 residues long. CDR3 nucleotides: TGTGCCAGCAGCACATGGACAGGTCGGTCCTACGAGCAGTACTTC. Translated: CASSTWTGRSYEQYF. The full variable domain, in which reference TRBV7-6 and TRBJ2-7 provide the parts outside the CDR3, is GAGVSQSPRYKVTKRGQDVALRCDPISGHVSLYWYRQALGQGPEFLTYFNYEAQQDKSGLPNDRFSAERPEGSISTLTIQRTEQRDSAMYRCASSTWTGRSYEQYFGPGTRLTVT.

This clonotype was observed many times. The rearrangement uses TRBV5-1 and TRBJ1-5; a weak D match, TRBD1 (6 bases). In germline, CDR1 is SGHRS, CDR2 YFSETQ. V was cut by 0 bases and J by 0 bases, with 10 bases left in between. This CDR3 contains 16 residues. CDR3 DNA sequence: TGCGCCAGCAGCTTGGATGGGGGGCCTAGCAATCAGCCCCAGCATTTT. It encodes CASSLDGGPSNQPQHF.

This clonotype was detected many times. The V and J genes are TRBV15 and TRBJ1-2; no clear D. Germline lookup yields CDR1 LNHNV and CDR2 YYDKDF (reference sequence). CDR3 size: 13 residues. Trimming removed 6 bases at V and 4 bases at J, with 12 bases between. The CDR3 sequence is CATRAPATYGYTF. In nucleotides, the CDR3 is TGTGCCACCAGGGCACCAGCTACCTATGGCTACACCTTC.

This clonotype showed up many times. Here the CDR3 reads CSVDAGTSGGNEQFF. The CDR3 region has the DNA TGCAGCGTTGATGCCGGGACTAGCGGGGGCAATGAGCAGTTCTTC. This chain connects TRBV29-1 to TRBJ2-1; TRBD2 matches 14 bases. The trim removed 3 bases at V and 6 bases at J, leaving 4 bases unmatched. The CDR3 runs to 15 residues. Germline CDR1 is SQVTM and CDR2 is ANQGSEA.

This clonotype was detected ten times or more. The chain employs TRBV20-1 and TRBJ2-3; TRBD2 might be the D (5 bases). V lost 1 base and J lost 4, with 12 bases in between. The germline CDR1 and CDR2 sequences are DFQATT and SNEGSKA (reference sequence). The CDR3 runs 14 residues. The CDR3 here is CSARAIGIPDTQYF. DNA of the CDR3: TGCAGTGCTAGAGCCATCGGGATACCAGATACGCAGTATTTT.

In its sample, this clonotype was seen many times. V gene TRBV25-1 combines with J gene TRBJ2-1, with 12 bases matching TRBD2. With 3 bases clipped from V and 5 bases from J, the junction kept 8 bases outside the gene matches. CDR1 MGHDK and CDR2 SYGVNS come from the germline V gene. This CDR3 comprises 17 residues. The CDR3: CASSDPPSGGANNEQFF. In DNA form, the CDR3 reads TGTGCCAGCAGTGACCCTCCTAGCGGGGGGGCCAACAATGAGCAGTTCTTC. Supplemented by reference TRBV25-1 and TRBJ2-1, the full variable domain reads EADIYQTPRYLVIGTGKKITLECSQTMGHDKMYWYQQDPGMELHLIHYSYGVNSTEKGDLSSESTVSRIRTEHFPLTLESARPSHTSQYLCASSDPPSGGANNEQFFGPGTRLTVL.

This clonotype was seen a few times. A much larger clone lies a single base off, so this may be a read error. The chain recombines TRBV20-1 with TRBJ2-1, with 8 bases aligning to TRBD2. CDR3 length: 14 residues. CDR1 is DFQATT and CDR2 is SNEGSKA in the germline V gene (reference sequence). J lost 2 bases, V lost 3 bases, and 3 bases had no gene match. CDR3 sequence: CSASGGLAYNEQFF. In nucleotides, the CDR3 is TGCAGTGCTAGCGGGGGACTAGCCTACAATGAGCAGTTCTTC.

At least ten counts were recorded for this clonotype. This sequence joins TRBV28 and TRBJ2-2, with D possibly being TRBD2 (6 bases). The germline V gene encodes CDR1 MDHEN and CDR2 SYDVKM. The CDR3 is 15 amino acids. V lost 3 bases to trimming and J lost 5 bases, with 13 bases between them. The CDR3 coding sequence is TGTGCCAGCAGTTTTCGCCCCGGAGGGACCGGGGAGCTGTTTTTT. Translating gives CASSFRPGGTGELFF.

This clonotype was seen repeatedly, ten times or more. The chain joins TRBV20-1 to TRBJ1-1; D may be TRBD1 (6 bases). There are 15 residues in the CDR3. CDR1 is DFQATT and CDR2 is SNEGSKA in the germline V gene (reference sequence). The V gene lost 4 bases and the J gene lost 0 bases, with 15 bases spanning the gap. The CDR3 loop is CSATGVSGLNTEAFF. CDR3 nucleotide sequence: TGCAGTGCTACAGGGGTTTCCGGTTTGAACACTGAAGCTTTCTTT.

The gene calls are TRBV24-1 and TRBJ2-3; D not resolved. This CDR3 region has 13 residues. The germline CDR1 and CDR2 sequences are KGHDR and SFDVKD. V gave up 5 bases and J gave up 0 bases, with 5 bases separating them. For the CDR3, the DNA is TGTGCCACCAGTGGGATTAGCACAGATACGCAGTATTTT. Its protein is CATSGISTDTQYF.